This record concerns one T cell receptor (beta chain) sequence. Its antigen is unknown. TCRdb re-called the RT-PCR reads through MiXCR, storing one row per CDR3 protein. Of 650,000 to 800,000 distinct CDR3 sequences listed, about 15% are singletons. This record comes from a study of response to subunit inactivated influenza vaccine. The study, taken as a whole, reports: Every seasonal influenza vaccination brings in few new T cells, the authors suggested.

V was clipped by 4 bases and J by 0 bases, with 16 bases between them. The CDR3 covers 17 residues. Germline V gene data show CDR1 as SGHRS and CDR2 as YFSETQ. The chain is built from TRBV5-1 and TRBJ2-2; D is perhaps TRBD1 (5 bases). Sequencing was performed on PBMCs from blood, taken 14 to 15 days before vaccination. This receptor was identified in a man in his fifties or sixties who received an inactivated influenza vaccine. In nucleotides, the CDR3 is TGCGCCAGCAGCCTAACCACGACAGTCGCGAACACCGGGGAGCTGTTTTTT. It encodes CASSLTTTVANTGELFF.